These 15 T cell receptor beta chains were sequenced from one sample in a study of cytomegalovirus exposure and HLA in healthy donors. The PCR employed 60 Vbeta primers together with 13 Jbeta primers. Using immunoSEQ multiplex PCR, the repertoire was profiled, and TCRdb retains in-frame clones only, with some absent. The sample has roughly 200,000 clones. The sample was PBMCs. Receptors originate from a man aged 25-45 years in good health and CMV-seronegative.

The rearrangement uses TRBV5-1 and TRBJ1-5, with 7 positions matching TRBD1. Trimming removed 0 bases from V and 5 bases from J; junction bases left unmatched: 8. The germline gives CDR1 SGHRS, CDR2 YFSETQ. The CDR3 covers 16 residues. The CDR3 nucleotides read TGCGCCAGCAGCTTGGACGCAGGGGGGATTCATCAGCCCCAGCATTTT. Its translation is CASSLDAGGIHQPQHF.

V usage is TRBV2 and J usage is TRBJ1-5; D is unclear. The germline V gene encodes CDR1 SNHLY and CDR2 FYNNEI. The CDR3 totals 17 residues. V was pared by 2 bases and J by 3 bases, with 17 bases between. The CDR3 here is CASSEFPGRSDNQPQHF. Here the CDR3 DNA reads TGTGCCAGCAGTGAATTTCCCGGGAGGTCAGACAATCAGCCCCAGCATTTT.

About this clone: Other DNA variants within this sample encode the same CDR3. The J gene is TRBJ2-7, the V gene TRBV2; perhaps TRBD1 as D (6 bases). V was pared by 8 bases and J by 1 base, with 12 bases between. Germline CDR1 is SNHLY and CDR2 is FYNNEI. CDR3 size: 13 residues. CDR3 amino acids: CASLRTGSYEQYF. The DNA of the CDR3 is TGTGCCAGCCTTAGAACAGGGTCCTACGAGCAGTACTTC.

This chain links TRBV11-3 with TRBJ2-5, with 10 bases matching TRBD1. The J call could be wrong; TRBJ2-7 is a better fit for the DNA end. Germline CDR1 is SGHNT and CDR2 is YENEEA. CDR3 length: 14 amino acids. CDR3 sequence (DNA): TGTGCCAGCAGCTCCGGGACAGGGGTCTCCGAGCAGTACTTC. Its translation: CASSSGTGVSEQYF.

The chain's CDR3 is CASSRRQGARYEQYF. The CDR3 nucleotides read TGCGCCAGCAGCCGGAGACAGGGGGCTCGCTACGAGCAGTACTTC. This chain joins TRBV5-1 and TRBJ2-7; 10 positions agree with TRBD1. Looked up from germline, CDR1 is SGHRS and CDR2 is YFSETQ. The CDR3 totals 15 residues. V trimming: 4 bases; J trimming: 3 bases; junction bases outside the gene matches: 7.

This chain connects TRBV18 to TRBJ1-1; D possibly corresponds to TRBD1 (5 bases). V was cut by 8 bases and J by 0 bases, with 19 bases left in between. CDR3 length: 16 residues. Germline CDR1 is KGHSH and CDR2 is LQKENI. As DNA, the CDR3 is TGTGCCAGCCGACGGCGGCAGGGTGGAATGAACACTGAAGCTTTCTTT. It specifies CASRRRQGGMNTEAFF.

V usage is TRBV6-6 and J usage is TRBJ1-4; D possibly corresponds to TRBD1 (6 bases). CDR3 length: 15 residues. Trimming took 2 bases from V and 7 from J, leaving 14 bases between them. Germline-derived CDR1 and CDR2 are MNHNY and SVGAGI (reference sequence). This chain's CDR3 is CASSYPSGDGEKLFF. In DNA form, the CDR3 reads TGTGCCAGCAGTTACCCTTCAGGGGATGGTGAAAAACTGTTTTTT.

The chain recombines TRBV5-4 with TRBJ2-5; 8 bases are a match to TRBD2. V shed 2 bases, J shed 5 bases, and the junction held 5 bases outside the gene matches. Per the germline V gene, CDR1 is SGHNT and CDR2 is YYREEE (reference sequence). The CDR3 extends over 14 amino acids. The CDR3 loop is CASSFGGADETQYF. CDR3 coding DNA: TGTGCCAGCAGCTTCGGGGGGGCCGATGAGACCCAGTACTTC.

This sequence joins TRBV5-4 and TRBJ2-2; 7 bases fit TRBD1. The trim removed 1 base at V and 1 base at J, leaving 4 bases unmatched. The CDR3 runs to 16 residues. CDR1 is SGHNT and CDR2 is YYREEE in the germline V gene (reference sequence). In nucleotides, the CDR3 is TGTGCCAGCAGCTTGCTCCAGGGGGTGAACACCGGGGAGCTGTTTTTT. Protein product: CASSLLQGVNTGELFF.

The chain combines TRBV13 with TRBJ2-3; D is unclear. Trimming took 5 bases from V and 0 from J, leaving 9 bases between them. CDR3 length equals 14 residues. Germline CDR1 PRHDT, CDR2 FYEKMQ (reference sequence). The DNA for the CDR3 is TGTGCCAGCAGCCTAAAACCTAGCACAGATACGCAGTATTTT. Residues: CASSLKPSTDTQYF.

The chain uses TRBV19 and TRBJ2-5; 10 bases fit TRBD1. Trimming at V came to 3 bases and at J to 5 bases, leaving 6 bases not matched to a gene. The CDR3 runs 15 residues. Per germline, CDR1 LNHDA and CDR2 SQIVND (reference sequence). The DNA of the CDR3 is TGTGCCAGTAGTATCCGACAGGGGGCGTATGAGACCCAGTACTTC. It codes for CASSIRQGAYETQYF.

The chain is built from TRBV27 and TRBJ2-7; 8 bases are a match to TRBD1. V dropped 3 bases and J dropped 4; count of bases not matched to a gene: 5. CDR1 is MNHEY, CDR2 SMNVEV, per germline (reference sequence). CDR3 length equals 14 residues. The CDR3 coding sequence is TGTGCCAGCAGTTTCTCCAGGGGGCTTTACGAGCAGTACTTC. Amino acid sequence: CASSFSRGLYEQYF.

This sequence joins TRBV5-1 and TRBJ2-5, with 7 bases lining up with TRBD1. The CDR3 is made up of 15 amino acids. With 4 bases clipped from V and 5 bases from J, the junction kept 11 bases outside the gene matches. CDR1 and CDR2 from the germline V gene are SGHRS and YFSETQ. The CDR3: CASSPGEGAGETQYF. The CDR3 DNA reads as TGCGCCAGCAGCCCCGGAGAGGGGGCGGGTGAGACCCAGTACTTC.

The V gene is TRBV10-3, the J gene TRBJ2-7; 9 bases fit TRBD2. Germline values: CDR1 ENHRY, CDR2 SYGVKD. CDR3 size: 15 residues. The V and J ends lost 10 bases and 5 bases, in that order; junction bases with no gene match: 15. CDR3 residues: CATLPTSGAPNEQYF. DNA for the CDR3: TGTGCCACCCTCCCGACTAGCGGAGCACCTAACGAGCAGTACTTC.

The chain is built from TRBV7-9 and TRBJ2-7; 9 bases match TRBD1. Germline V gene sequence: CDR1 SEHNR, CDR2 FQNEAQ (reference sequence). CDR3 size: 14 residues. J lost 1 base, V lost 3 bases, and 1 base had no gene match. This CDR3 reads CASSLTGGSYEQYF. CDR3 in DNA: TGTGCCAGCAGCTTGACAGGGGGTTCCTACGAGCAGTACTTC. The full variable domain, its missing parts supplied by reference TRBV7-9 and TRBJ2-7, is DTGVSQNPRHKITKRGQNVTFRCDPISEHNRLYWYRQTLGQGPEFLTYFQNEAQLEKSRLLSDRFSAERPKGSFSTLEIQRTEQGDSAMYLCASSLTGGSYEQYFGPGTRLTVT.